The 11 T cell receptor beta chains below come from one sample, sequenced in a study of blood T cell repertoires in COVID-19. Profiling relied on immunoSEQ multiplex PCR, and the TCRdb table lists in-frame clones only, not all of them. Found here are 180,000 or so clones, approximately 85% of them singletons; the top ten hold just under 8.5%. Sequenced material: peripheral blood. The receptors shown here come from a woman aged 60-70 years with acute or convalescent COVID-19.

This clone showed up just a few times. In DNA form, the CDR3 reads TGTGCCATCAGTGGTAGATCTAGCACAGATACGCAGTATTTT. The encoded protein is CAISGRSSTDTQYF. The gene calls are TRBV10-3 and TRBJ2-3, with D uncertain. The CDR3 runs to 14 residues. The germline gives CDR1 ENHRY, CDR2 SYGVKD. The ends were cut back, 4 bases at V and 0 bases at J, with 8 bases in the middle.

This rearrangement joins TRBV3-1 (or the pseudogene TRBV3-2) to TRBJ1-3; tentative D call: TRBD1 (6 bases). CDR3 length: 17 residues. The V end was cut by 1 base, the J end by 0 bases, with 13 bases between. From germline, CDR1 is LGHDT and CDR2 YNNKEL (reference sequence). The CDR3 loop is CASSQALLTGSGNTIYF. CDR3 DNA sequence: TGTGCCAGCAGCCAAGCCCTCCTGACAGGCTCTGGAAACACCATATATTTT.

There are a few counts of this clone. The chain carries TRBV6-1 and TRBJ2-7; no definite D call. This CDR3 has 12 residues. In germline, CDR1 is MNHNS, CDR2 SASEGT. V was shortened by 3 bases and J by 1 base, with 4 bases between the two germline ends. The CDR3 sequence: CASSESSYEQYV. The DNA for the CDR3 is TGTGCCAGCAGTGAGAGTTCCTACGAGCAGTACGTC.

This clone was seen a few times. The CDR3 DNA follows: TGCGCCAGCAGCCAAGCTCAAGGGAGCGGGAAGTACACCGGGGAGCTGTTTTTT. This sequence encodes CASSQAQGSGKYTGELFF. The V call is TRBV4-1, the J call TRBJ2-2; TRBD2 matches at 7 bases. CDR1 and CDR2 from the germline V gene are MGHRA and YSYEKL. The CDR3 extends over 18 amino acids. V trimming: 1 base; J trimming: 3 bases; junction bases outside the gene matches: 11.

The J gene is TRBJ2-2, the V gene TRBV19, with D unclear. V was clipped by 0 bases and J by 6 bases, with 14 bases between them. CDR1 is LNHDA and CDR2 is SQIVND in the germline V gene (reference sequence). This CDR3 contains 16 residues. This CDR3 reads CASSIDLGHLPGELFF. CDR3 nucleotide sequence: TGTGCCAGTAGTATAGATTTGGGCCACCTCCCCGGGGAGCTGTTTTTT.

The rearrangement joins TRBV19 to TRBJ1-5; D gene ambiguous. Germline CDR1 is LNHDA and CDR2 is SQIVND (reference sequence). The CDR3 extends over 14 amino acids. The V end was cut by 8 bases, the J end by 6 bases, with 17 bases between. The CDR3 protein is CASVEAGSRQPQHF. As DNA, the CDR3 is TGTGCCAGTGTGGAGGCGGGGTCTCGTCAGCCCCAGCATTTT.

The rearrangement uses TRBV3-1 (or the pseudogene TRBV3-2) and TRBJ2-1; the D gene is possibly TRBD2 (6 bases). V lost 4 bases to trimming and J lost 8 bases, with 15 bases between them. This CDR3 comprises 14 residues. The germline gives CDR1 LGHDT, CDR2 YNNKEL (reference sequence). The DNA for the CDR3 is TGTGCCAGCAGCCTTACGGGAGTCGGGGATGAGCAGTTCTTC. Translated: CASSLTGVGDEQFF.

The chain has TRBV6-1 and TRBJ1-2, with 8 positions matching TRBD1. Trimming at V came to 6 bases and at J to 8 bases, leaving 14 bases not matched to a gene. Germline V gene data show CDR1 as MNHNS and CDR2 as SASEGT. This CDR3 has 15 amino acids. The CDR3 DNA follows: TGTGCCAGCAGCTCCGGACAGGGCTCGTTCGAAGGCTACACCTTC. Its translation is CASSSGQGSFEGYTF.

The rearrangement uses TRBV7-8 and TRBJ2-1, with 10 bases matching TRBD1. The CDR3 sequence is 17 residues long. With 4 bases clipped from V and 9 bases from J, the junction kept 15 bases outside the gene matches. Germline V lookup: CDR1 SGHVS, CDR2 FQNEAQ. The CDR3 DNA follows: TGTGCCAGCAGCTCACTCCCGGACAGGGGGACCCTTTCTGAGCAGTTCTTC. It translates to CASSSLPDRGTLSEQFF.

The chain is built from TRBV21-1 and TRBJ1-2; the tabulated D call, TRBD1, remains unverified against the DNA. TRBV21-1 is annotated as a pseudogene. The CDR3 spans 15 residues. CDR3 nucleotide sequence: TGTGCCAGCAGCAAAGAGGGGCAGGCTGACTATGGCTACACCTTC. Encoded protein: CASSKEGQADYGYTF.

The CDR3 reads CASSFEVGEQYF. The CDR3, as DNA: TGTGCCAGCAGTTTCGAGGTCGGCGAGCAGTACTTC. The V call is TRBV12-3 or TRBV12-4, the J call TRBJ2-7; D unclear. This CDR3 comprises 12 residues. V was cut by 3 bases and J by 6 bases, with 9 bases left in between.